This TCR beta chain was profiled in a study of blood T cell repertoires in COVID-19. At the level of the study: Sources were T cells, B-cell-depleted T cells, or PBMCs; the material itself was cDNA or gDNA.

Trimming removed 4 bases at V and 8 bases at J, with 19 bases between. Germline loops: CDR1 SGHKS, CDR2 YYEKEE (reference sequence). This CDR3 spans 16 amino acids. Ten or more counts support this clone. Source study methods: Reference gene primer amplification yielded estimated nucleated cell counts. TCRdb's table, derived via immunoSEQ multiplex PCR, lists solely in-frame clones and lacks some. That table gives V, J and clone size, and the DNA gave D and trimming. The sample has around 450,000 clones, about 85% seen once. Enrollees, about 18 to 100 years old, lived in approximately 25 US areas. Donors in Cohort 3 who had recovered were those with two negative PCRs, healthcare professional clearance, or resolution of their symptoms.

This sequence was found in a woman between 18 and 29 years old who had recovered from COVID-19. Sequenced: PBMCs or T cells enriched from blood (not recorded which). The V call is TRBV5-5, the J call TRBJ1-6; D is uncertain. The CDR3 here is CASSPRAGRAYSPLHF. The CDR3 DNA is TGTGCCAGCAGCCCGCGAGCAGGCAGAGCTTATTCACCCCTCCACTTT.